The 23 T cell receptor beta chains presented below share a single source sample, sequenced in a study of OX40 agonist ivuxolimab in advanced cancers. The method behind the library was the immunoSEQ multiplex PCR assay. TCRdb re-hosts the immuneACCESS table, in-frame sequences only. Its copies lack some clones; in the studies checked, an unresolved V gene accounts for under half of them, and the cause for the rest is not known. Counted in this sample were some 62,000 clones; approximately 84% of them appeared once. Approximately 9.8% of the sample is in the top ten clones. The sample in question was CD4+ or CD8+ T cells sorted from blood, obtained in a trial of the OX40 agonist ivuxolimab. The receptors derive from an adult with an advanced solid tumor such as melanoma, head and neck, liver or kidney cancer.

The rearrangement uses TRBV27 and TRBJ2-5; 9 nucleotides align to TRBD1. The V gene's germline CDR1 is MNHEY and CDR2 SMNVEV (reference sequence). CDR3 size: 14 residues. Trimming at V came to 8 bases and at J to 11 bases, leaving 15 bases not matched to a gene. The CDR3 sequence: CASGLGQGTEEQYF. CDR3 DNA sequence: TGTGCCAGCGGACTTGGACAGGGGACGGAAGAGCAGTACTTC.

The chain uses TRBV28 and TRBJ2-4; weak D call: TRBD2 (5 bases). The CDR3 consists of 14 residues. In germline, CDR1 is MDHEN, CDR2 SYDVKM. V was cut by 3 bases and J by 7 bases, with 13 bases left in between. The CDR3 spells CASSFLPGMNIQYF. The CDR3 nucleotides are TGTGCCAGCAGTTTCCTCCCGGGGATGAACATTCAGTACTTC.

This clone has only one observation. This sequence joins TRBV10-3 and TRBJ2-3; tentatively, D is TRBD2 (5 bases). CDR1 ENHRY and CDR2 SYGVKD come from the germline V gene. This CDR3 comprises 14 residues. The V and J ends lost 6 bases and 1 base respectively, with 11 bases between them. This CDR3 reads CAISRLGGTDTQYF. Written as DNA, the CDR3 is TGTGCCATCAGCCGGCTCGGGGGCACAGATACGCAGTATTTT.

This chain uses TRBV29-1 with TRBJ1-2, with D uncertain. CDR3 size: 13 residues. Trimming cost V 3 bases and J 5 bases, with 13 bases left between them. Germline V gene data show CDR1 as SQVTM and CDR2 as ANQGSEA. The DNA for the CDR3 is TGCAGCGTTGACCCAGATAGGGATTATGGCTACACCTTC. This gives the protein CSVDPDRDYGYTF. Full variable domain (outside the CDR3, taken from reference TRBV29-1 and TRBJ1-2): SAVISQKPSRDICQRGTSLTIQCQVDSQVTMMFWYRQQPGQSLTLIATANQGSEATYESGFVIDKFPISRPNLTFSTLTVSNMSPEDSSIYLCSVDPDRDYGYTFGSGTRLTVV.

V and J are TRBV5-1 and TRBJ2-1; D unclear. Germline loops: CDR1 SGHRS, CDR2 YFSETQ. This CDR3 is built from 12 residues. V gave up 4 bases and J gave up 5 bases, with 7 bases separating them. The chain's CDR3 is CASSQLHNEQFF. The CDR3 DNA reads TGCGCCAGCAGCCAACTACACAATGAGCAGTTCTTC.

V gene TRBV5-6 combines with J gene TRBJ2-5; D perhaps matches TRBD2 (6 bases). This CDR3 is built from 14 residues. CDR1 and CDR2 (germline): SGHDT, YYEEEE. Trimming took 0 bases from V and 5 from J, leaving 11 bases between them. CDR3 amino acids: CASSLAGSWETQYF. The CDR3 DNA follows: TGTGCCAGCAGCTTGGCCGGGAGTTGGGAGACCCAGTACTTC.

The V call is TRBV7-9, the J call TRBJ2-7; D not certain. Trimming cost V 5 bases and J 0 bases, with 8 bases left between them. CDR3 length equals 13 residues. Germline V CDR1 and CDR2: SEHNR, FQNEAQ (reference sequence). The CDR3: CASSPSDSYEQYF. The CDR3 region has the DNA TGTGCCAGCAGCCCCAGCGACTCCTACGAGCAGTACTTC.

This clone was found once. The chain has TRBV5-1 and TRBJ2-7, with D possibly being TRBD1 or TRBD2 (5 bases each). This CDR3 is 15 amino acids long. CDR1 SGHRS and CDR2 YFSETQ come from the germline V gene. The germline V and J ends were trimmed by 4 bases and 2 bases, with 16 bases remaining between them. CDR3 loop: CASSRGRDGTYEQYF. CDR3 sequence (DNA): TGCGCCAGCAGCCGCGGCCGGGACGGGACCTACGAGCAGTACTTC.

CDR3 nucleotide sequence: TGCAGCGTTGGGGGACAGGGAGGTGAGCAGTACTTC. Protein product: CSVGGQGGEQYF. V usage is TRBV29-1 and J usage is TRBJ2-7; 9 bases line up with TRBD1. The V gene end was trimmed by 4 bases and the J gene end by 7 bases; junction bases not matched to a gene: 5. This CDR3 is built from 12 residues. Germline V gives CDR1 SQVTM, CDR2 ANQGSEA.

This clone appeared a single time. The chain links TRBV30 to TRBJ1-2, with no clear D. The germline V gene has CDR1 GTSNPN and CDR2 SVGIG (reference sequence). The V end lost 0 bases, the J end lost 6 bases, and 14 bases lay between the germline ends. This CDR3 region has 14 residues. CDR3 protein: CAWSVRRSGHGYTF. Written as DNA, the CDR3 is TGTGCCTGGAGTGTACGCAGGTCCGGTCATGGCTACACCTTC.

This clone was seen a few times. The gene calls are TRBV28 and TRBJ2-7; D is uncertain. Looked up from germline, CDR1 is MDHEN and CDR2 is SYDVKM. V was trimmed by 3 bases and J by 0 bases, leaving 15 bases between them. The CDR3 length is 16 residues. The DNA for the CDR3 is TGTGCCAGCAGTTTTGGGTTGCAGCACCTCTCCTACGAGCAGTACTTC. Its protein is CASSFGLQHLSYEQYF.

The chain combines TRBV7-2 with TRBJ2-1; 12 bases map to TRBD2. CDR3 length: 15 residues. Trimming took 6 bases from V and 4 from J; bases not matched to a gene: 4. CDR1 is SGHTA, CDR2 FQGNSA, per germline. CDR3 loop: CASRRGLAGYNEQFF. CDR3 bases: TGTGCCAGCAGGAGGGGACTAGCGGGTTACAATGAGCAGTTCTTC.

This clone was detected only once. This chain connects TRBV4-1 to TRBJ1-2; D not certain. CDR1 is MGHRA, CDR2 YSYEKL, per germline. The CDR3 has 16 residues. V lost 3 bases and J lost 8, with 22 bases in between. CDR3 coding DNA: TGCGCCAGCAGCCATCCTATTGCGGAGTCATTTGCAGGCTACACCTTC. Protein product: CASSHPIAESFAGYTF.

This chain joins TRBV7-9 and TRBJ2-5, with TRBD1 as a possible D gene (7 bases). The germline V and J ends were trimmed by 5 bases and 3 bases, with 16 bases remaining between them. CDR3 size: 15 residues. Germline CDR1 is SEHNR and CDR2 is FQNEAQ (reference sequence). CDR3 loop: CASSPDREREETQYF. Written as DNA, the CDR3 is TGTGCCAGCAGCCCCGACAGGGAGCGGGAAGAGACCCAGTACTTC.

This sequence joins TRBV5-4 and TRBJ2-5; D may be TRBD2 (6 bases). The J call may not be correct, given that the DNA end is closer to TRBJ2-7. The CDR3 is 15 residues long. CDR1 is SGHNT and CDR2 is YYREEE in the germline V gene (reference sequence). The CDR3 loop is CASSLGGLYGYEQYF. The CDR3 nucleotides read TGTGCCAGCAGCTTGGGGGGACTTTACGGCTACGAGCAGTACTTC.

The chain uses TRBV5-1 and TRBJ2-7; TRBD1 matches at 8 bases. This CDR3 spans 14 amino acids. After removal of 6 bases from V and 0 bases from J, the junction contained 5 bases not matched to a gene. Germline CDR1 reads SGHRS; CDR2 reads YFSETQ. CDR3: CASNFGTGSYEQYF. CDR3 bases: TGCGCCAGCAACTTCGGGACAGGCTCCTACGAGCAGTACTTC. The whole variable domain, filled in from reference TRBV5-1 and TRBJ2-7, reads KAGVTQTPRYLIKTRGQQVTLSCSPISGHRSVSWYQQTPGQGLQFLFEYFSETQRNKGNFPGRFSGRQFSNSRSEMNVSTLELGDSALYLCASNFGTGSYEQYFGPGTRLTVT.

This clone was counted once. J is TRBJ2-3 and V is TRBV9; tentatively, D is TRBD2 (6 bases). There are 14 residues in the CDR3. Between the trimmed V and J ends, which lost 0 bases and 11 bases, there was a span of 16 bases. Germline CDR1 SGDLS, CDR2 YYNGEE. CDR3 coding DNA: TGTGCCAGCAGCGTAGAAGGGAGGTCATTTGGGCAGTATTTT. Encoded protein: CASSVEGRSFGQYF.

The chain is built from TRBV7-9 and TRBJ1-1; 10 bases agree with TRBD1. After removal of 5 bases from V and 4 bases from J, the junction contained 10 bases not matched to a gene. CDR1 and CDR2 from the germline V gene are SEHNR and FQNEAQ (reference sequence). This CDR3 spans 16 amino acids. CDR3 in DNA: TGTGCCAGCAGCCGATCGACAGGGGGCGGTGGCACTGAAGCTTTCTTT. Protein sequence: CASSRSTGGGGTEAFF.

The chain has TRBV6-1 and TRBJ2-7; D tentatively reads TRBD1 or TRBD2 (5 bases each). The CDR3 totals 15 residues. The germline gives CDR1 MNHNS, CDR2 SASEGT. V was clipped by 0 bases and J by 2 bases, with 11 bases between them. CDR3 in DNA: TGTGCCAGCAGTGAAGCAGGGGACGGCCCCTACGAGCAGTACTTC. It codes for CASSEAGDGPYEQYF.

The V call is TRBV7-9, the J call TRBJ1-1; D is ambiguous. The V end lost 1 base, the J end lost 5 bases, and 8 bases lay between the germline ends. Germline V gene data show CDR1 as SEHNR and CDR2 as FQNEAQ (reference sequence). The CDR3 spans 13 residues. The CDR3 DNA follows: TGTGCCAGCAGCTTAGAGGGTTGGACTGAAGCTTTCTTT. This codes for CASSLEGWTEAFF. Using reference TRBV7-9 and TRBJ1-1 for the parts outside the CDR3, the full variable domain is DTGVSQNPRHKITKRGQNVTFRCDPISEHNRLYWYRQTLGQGPEFLTYFQNEAQLEKSRLLSDRFSAERPKGSFSTLEIQRTEQGDSAMYLCASSLEGWTEAFFGQGTRLTVV.

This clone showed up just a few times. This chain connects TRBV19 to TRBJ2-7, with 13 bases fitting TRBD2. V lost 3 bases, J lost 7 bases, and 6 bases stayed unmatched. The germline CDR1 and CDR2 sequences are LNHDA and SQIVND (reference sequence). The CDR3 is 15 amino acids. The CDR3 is CASSIGGTSGTEQYF. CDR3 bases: TGTGCCAGTAGTATTGGAGGGACTAGCGGGACAGAGCAGTACTTC. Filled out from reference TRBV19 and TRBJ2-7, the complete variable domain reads DGGITQSPKYLFRKEGQNVTLSCEQNLNHDAMYWYRQDPGQGLRLIYYSQIVNDFQKGDIAEGYSVSREKKESFPLTVTSAQKNPTAFYLCASSIGGTSGTEQYFGPGTRLTVT.

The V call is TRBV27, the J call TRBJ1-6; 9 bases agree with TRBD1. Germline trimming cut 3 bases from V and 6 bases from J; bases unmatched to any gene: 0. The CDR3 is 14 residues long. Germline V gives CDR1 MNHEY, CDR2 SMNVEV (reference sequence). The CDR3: CASSLGQGNSPLHF. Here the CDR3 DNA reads TGTGCCAGCAGTTTGGGACAGGGTAATTCACCCCTCCACTTT.

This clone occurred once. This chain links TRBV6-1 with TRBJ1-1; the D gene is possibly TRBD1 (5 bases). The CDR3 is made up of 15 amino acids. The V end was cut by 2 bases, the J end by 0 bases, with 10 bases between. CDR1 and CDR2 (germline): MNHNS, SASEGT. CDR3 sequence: CASSEKAGLNTEAFF. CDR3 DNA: TGTGCCAGCAGTGAAAAGGCGGGGCTGAACACTGAAGCTTTCTTT.